The 18 T cell receptor beta chains reported below all come from one sample, sequenced in a study of cytomegalovirus exposure and HLA in healthy donors. The PCR employed 60 Vbeta primers together with 13 Jbeta primers. Using immunoSEQ multiplex PCR, the repertoire was profiled, and TCRdb retains in-frame clones only, with some absent. In the table there are over 130,000 clones, approximately 76% of which are singletons. Sequenced input: PBMCs. The receptors derive from a man in his forties in good health and CMV-seronegative.

The rearrangement joins TRBV18 to TRBJ1-2, with TRBD1 as a possible D gene (6 bases). V was trimmed by 5 bases and J by 6 bases, leaving 10 bases between them. Germline V gene lookup returns CDR1 KGHSH and CDR2 LQKENI. The CDR3 sequence is 12 residues long. CDR3 coding DNA: TGTGCCAGCTCATTACAGGGTGATGGCTACACCTTC. Encoded protein: CASSLQGDGYTF.

A note on this clone: The same CDR3 is also encoded by other DNA sequences in this sample. V usage is TRBV7-9 and J usage is TRBJ2-1; no clear D. Germline CDR1 reads SEHNR; CDR2 reads FQNEAQ (reference sequence). The CDR3 loop spans 11 amino acids. Trimming left V 2 bases short and J 8 bases short, with 4 bases between. CDR3 in DNA: TGTGCCAGCAGCTTAACGGATGAGCAGTTCTTC. It codes for CASSLTDEQFF.

This clone was counted only a few times. The chain employs TRBV2 and TRBJ1-6; 7 nucleotides align to TRBD1. V gave up 9 bases and J gave up 9 bases; unmatched junction bases: 5. Per germline, CDR1 SNHLY and CDR2 FYNNEI. The CDR3 sequence is 12 residues long. The CDR3 spells CARTGTVSPLHF. CDR3 in DNA: TGTGCCAGGACTGGGACAGTTTCACCCCTCCACTTT. Based on the CDR3 plus reference TRBV2 and TRBJ1-6, the full variable domain is EPEVTQTPSHQVTQMGQEVILRCVPISNHLYFYWYRQILGQKVEFLVSFYNNEISEKSEIFDDQFSVERPDGSNFTLKIRSTKLEDSAMYFCARTGTVSPLHFGNGTRLTVT.

The J gene is TRBJ2-5, the V gene TRBV6-1; 11 nucleotides agree with TRBD2. The DNA end lines up better with TRBJ2-7; the J call may be wrong. Germline V gene lookup returns CDR1 MNHNS and CDR2 SASEGT. This CDR3 comprises 15 residues. CDR3 in DNA: TGTGCCAGCAGTCCCGGACTAGCGGGCACCTACGAGCAGTACTTC. Translated, it gives CASSPGLAGTYEQYF.

The chain links TRBV5-1 to TRBJ1-1, with D tentatively TRBD1 (5 bases). The length of the CDR3 is 15 residues. The germline CDR1 and CDR2 sequences are SGHRS and YFSETQ. V shed 4 bases and J shed 4 bases, with 17 bases lying between them. The chain's CDR3 is CASSLSQRGVTEAFF. In nucleotides, the CDR3 is TGCGCCAGCAGCCTCAGCCAGCGGGGGGTCACTGAAGCTTTCTTT.

The genes are TRBV19 and TRBJ2-2; possible D gene TRBD1, 6 bases. The ends were cut back, 4 bases at V and 6 bases at J, with 15 bases in the middle. The V gene's germline CDR1 is LNHDA and CDR2 SQIVND (reference sequence). CDR3 length: 15 residues. The CDR3 DNA follows: TGTGCCAGTAGTAACCCTCAGGGGTTGCCCGGGGAGCTGTTTTTT. Translation: CASSNPQGLPGELFF.

The chain employs TRBV11-2 and TRBJ2-5; 7 bases fit TRBD1. The CDR3 spans 15 residues. The germline gives CDR1 SGHAT, CDR2 FQNNGV. V lost 0 bases, J lost 4 bases, and 5 bases stayed unmatched. The CDR3 here is CASSLDRAGGETQYF. CDR3 nucleotide sequence: TGTGCCAGCAGCTTAGATAGAGCAGGGGGAGAGACCCAGTACTTC.

The V call is TRBV4-3, the J call TRBJ2-7; 10 nucleotides agree with TRBD1. In germline, CDR1 is LGHNA, CDR2 YSLEER. CDR3 length: 16 residues. Unmatched junction bases numbered 2, after V lost 0 bases and J lost 0 bases. The CDR3 region is CASSQDRTGGSYEQYF. DNA of the CDR3: TGCGCCAGCAGCCAAGACAGGACAGGGGGCTCCTACGAGCAGTACTTC.

V and J are TRBV27 and TRBJ2-7, with 11 bases identical to TRBD2. After removal of 5 bases from V and 6 bases from J, the junction contained 9 bases not matched to a gene. The CDR3 is made up of 15 amino acids. Germline V CDR1 and CDR2: MNHEY, SMNVEV (reference sequence). In DNA form, the CDR3 reads TGTGCCAGCAGTCTCTTCAGGACTAGCGGGTCCGAGCAGTACTTC. As protein: CASSLFRTSGSEQYF.

The chain employs TRBV4-1 and TRBJ2-3, with D uncertain. Germline loops: CDR1 MGHRA, CDR2 YSYEKL. There are 15 residues in the CDR3. V gave up 5 bases and J gave up 4 bases, with 16 bases separating them. CDR3 nucleotide sequence: TGCGCCAGCAGCAACACCCCTAGTGAGGCAGATACGCAGTATTTT. It yields the protein CASSNTPSEADTQYF.

In its sample, this clone was seen a few times. The rearrangement links TRBV19 to TRBJ1-1, with a possible D match to TRBD1 (5 bases). Between the trimmed V and J ends, which lost 3 bases and 4 bases, there was a span of 18 bases. There are 16 residues in the CDR3. The germline gives CDR1 LNHDA, CDR2 SQIVND (reference sequence). In DNA form, the CDR3 reads TGTGCCAGTAGTATCCCCCGGGGCGGGAGGGTCACTGAAGCTTTCTTT. Residues: CASSIPRGGRVTEAFF.

J is TRBJ1-6 and V is TRBV6-5; D unclear. CDR1 is MNHEY and CDR2 is SVGAGI in the germline V gene. The V gene lost 2 bases and the J gene lost 3 bases, with 8 bases spanning the gap. The CDR3 is 15 residues long. Here the CDR3 reads CASSYDRDYNSPLHF. The CDR3 region has the DNA TGTGCCAGCAGTTACGATCGCGACTATAATTCACCCCTCCACTTT.

This sequence joins TRBV10-2 and TRBJ2-5, with D perhaps TRBD1 (8 bases). The J call may not be correct, given that the DNA end is closer to TRBJ2-7. The CDR3 covers 15 residues. The germline V gene has CDR1 WSHSY and CDR2 SAAADI. The CDR3 DNA sequence: TGCGCCAGCAGTGAGTTAAACAGGGGGGGGTACGAGCAGTACTTC. Protein: CASSELNRGGYEQYF.

This chain connects TRBV7-9 to TRBJ2-7; D is unresolved. Per the germline V gene, CDR1 is SEHNR and CDR2 is FQNEAQ (reference sequence). The CDR3 is 15 amino acids. Trimming left V 3 bases short and J 1 base short, with 13 bases between. The CDR3 DNA follows: TGTGCCAGCAGCTTCGGTCCTACTGCATCCTACGAGCAGTACTTC. Its translation: CASSFGPTASYEQYF.

Notes on this clone: Mismatch with germline at one junction end may stem from a read error. This chain joins TRBV7-9 and TRBJ2-2, with D maybe TRBD2 (6 bases). Germline V gives CDR1 SEHNR, CDR2 FQNEAQ (reference sequence). CDR3 length: 16 amino acids. Here the CDR3 reads CSSSLRNRTSSGELFF. Here the CDR3 DNA reads TGTTCCAGCAGCTTACGGAACCGAACTAGCTCCGGGGAGCTGTTTTTT.

The V call is TRBV5-8, the J call TRBJ1-4; D gene ambiguous. Deletions cut 1 base from V and 6 bases from J, with 19 bases between. This CDR3 has 17 amino acids. Germline V lookup: CDR1 SGHTS, CDR2 YDEGEE. In DNA form, the CDR3 reads TGTGCCAGCAGCTTGAGTTGGGGAGTCCTAGGCGATGAAAAACTGTTTTTT. Encoded protein: CASSLSWGVLGDEKLFF. Full variable domain (outside the CDR3, taken from reference TRBV5-8 and TRBJ1-4): EAGVTQSPTHLIKTRGQQATLRCSPISGHTSVYWYQQALGLGLQFLLWYDEGEERNRGNFPPRFSGRQFPNYSSELNVNALELEDSALYLCASSLSWGVLGDEKLFFGSGTQLSVL.

The V gene is TRBV19, the J gene TRBJ1-1, with 9 nucleotides matching TRBD1. CDR3 length equals 15 residues. V lost 6 bases to trimming and J lost 10 bases; unmatched junction nucleotides: 15. Germline loops: CDR1 LNHDA, CDR2 SQIVND (reference sequence). CDR3 residues: CASSRGDRVASPAFF. The DNA for the CDR3 is TGTGCCAGTAGCAGAGGGGACAGGGTAGCCTCACCAGCTTTCTTT. Complete variable domain (other parts from reference TRBV19 and TRBJ1-1): DGGITQSPKYLFRKEGQNVTLSCEQNLNHDAMYWYRQDPGQGLRLIYYSQIVNDFQKGDIAEGYSVSREKKESFPLTVTSAQKNPTAFYLCASSRGDRVASPAFFGQGTRLTVV.

The V call is TRBV6-6, the J call TRBJ2-3, with 11 bases that match TRBD2. The V gene's germline CDR1 is MNHNY and CDR2 SVGAGI (reference sequence). Losses at the gene ends were 6 bases for V and 4 bases for J; bases not matched to a gene: 6. The CDR3 has 15 residues. CDR3 residues: CASRLSGGASDTQYF. CDR3 bases: TGTGCCAGCAGACTTAGCGGGGGGGCTTCAGATACGCAGTATTTT.